The rows below give T cell receptor beta chains drawn from one sample of a study of blood T cell repertoires in COVID-19. Clones were sequenced by immunoSEQ multiplex PCR, and TCRdb holds only the in-frame ones, with some missing. This table has some 170,000 clones, approximately 78% appearing once. Sequences were obtained from PBMCs or T cells enriched from blood (not recorded which). The receptors stem from a woman in her fifties or sixties who had recovered from COVID-19. The CDR3 runs from the conserved cysteine through the conserved F or W. The D gene is left open where the match is weak. Rows give clone size only sometimes, using once, few, many, or a class for an expanded clone.

V gene	CDR3 length	J gene	clone size	D gene	CDR3 protein	CDR3 DNA
TRBV5-4	14	TRBJ1-1	-	-	CASSWGGENTEAFF	TGTGCCAGCAGCTGGGGGGGAGAGAACACTGAAGCTTTCTTT
TRBV27	15	TRBJ1-1	-	TRBD1	CASSDRGGLNTEAFF	TGTGCCAGCAGTGACAGGGGTGGACTGAACACTGAAGCTTTCTTT
TRBV5-1	16	TRBJ1-1	-	TRBD1	CASTSGGHHYNTEAFF	TGCGCCAGCACCTCAGGGGGACACCATTACAACACTGAAGCTTTCTTT
TRBV20-1	14	TRBJ2-7	-	TRBD2	CSASLAGASYEQYF	TGCAGTGCTAGTTTAGCGGGAGCTTCCTACGAGCAGTACTTC
TRBV3-1/TRBV3-2	15	TRBJ1-5	once	-	CASSRGGGVLQPQHF	TGTGCCAGCAGCCGGGGGGGAGGGGTCCTTCAGCCCCAGCATTTT
TRBV28	15	TRBJ1-2	-	-	CASTPYSVASYGYTF	TGTGCCAGCACTCCTTATTCGGTTGCAAGCTATGGCTACACCTTC
TRBV5-4	14	TRBJ2-7	-	TRBD2	CASTPTGGAYEQYF	TGTGCCAGCACCCCCACGGGAGGAGCGTACGAGCAGTACTTC
TRBV18	15	TRBJ2-7	-	TRBD2	CASSPAGGRTYEQYF	TGTGCCAGCTCACCCGCTGGCGGGAGGACCTACGAGCAGTACTTC
TRBV10-3	14	TRBJ2-5	-	-	CAISAGTISETQYF	TGTGCCATCAGTGCCGGGACAATCTCGGAGACCCAGTACTTC
TRBV7-9	14	TRBJ2-3	-	-	CASSLRRETDTQYF	TGTGCCAGCAGCTTAAGACGGGAAACAGATACGCAGTATTTT
TRBV2	14	TRBJ2-7	few	TRBD2	CASSLLAGGSEQYF	TGTGCCAGCAGCCTTCTAGCGGGAGGGTCCGAGCAGTACTTC
TRBV27	15	TRBJ1-2	-	-	CASSPRRGRGYGYTF	TGTGCCAGCAGTCCCAGGCGGGGGCGCGGCTATGGCTACACCTTC
TRBV24-1	16	TRBJ1-4	few	TRBD1	CATSDPGQGRGEKLFF	TGTGCCACCAGTGACCCCGGACAGGGGAGGGGTGAAAAACTGTTTTTT
TRBV19	17	TRBJ1-2	-	TRBD1	CASSNRDRGRRGYGYTF	TGTGCCAGTAGTAACCGGGACAGGGGGCGCAGAGGCTATGGCTACACCTTC
TRBV19	13	TRBJ1-2	-	-	CASSMQGNYGYTF	TGTGCCAGTAGTATGCAGGGCAACTATGGCTACACCTTC
TRBV6-4	15	TRBJ2-1	-	-	CASSDRRTDYNEQFF	TGTGCCAGCAGTGACCGAAGGACAGACTACAATGAGCAGTTCTTC
TRBV28	14	TRBJ1-5	-	TRBD1	CASRTQGGNQPQHF	TGTGCCAGCAGAACACAGGGGGGCAATCAGCCCCAGCATTTT
TRBV6-5	15	TRBJ1-6	-	-	CASTKMGAGRSPLHF	TGTGCCAGCACTAAAATGGGGGCAGGCCGGTCACCCCTCCACTTT
TRBV7-2	15	TRBJ1-2	-	-	CASSLVWTSGYGYTF	TGTGCCAGCAGCTTAGTCTGGACATCAGGCTATGGCTACACCTTC
TRBV6-5	14	TRBJ1-4	-	-	CASSPAGLGEKLFF	TGTGCCAGCTCCCCAGCGGGGCTAGGTGAAAAACTGTTTTTT
TRBV7-9	13	TRBJ1-2	few	-	CASSTGSLYGYTF	TGTGCCAGCAGCACGGGATCCCTATACGGCTACACCTTC
TRBV20-1	10	TRBJ1-2	-	-	CSVDSYGYTF	TGCAGTGTTGACAGCTATGGCTACACCTTC
TRBV7-9	16	TRBJ1-3	-	TRBD1	CASSDSGQGLGNTIYF	TGTGCCAGCAGCGATTCGGGACAGGGTTTAGGAAACACCATATATTTT